Only one count was recorded for the clone carrying this TCR beta chain. The source of the sample is a study of cytomegalovirus exposure and HLA in healthy donors. On the study more broadly: Within an early data release were about 85 million unique TCRs drawn from HLA-typed donors. Researchers found that roughly 81% of 398 genotyped donors fell within the Caucasian-associated ancestry cluster.

Both 60 Vbeta primers and 13 Jbeta primers went into the PCR. In the original processing: Unique TCR beta chains totaled around 86 million in a later count, with roughly 11 million of them shared. The data were produced by immunoSEQ multiplex PCR, yet TCRdb's version contains in-frame clones alone and is incomplete. V, J and clone size are taken as reported in that table, and D and trimming were inferred from the DNA itself. The table has 120,000 to 150,000 clones, around 80% seen once. Deletions cut 0 bases from V and 0 bases from J, with 10 bases between. Germline CDR1 is SGHDT and CDR2 is YYEEEE. This CDR3 is built from 16 residues.

The V gene is TRBV5-6, the J gene TRBJ1-3; D perhaps matches TRBD1 (6 bases). This clonotype originated in a man aged 25 to 45 in good health and CMV-seropositive. The sequenced sample consisted of PBMCs. The DNA for the CDR3 is TGTGCCAGCAGCTTGGTCGCGGGGGCCTCTGGAAACACCATATATTTT. This sequence encodes CASSLVAGASGNTIYF.